Listed below are T cell receptor beta chains from one sample, sequenced in a study of cytomegalovirus exposure and HLA in healthy donors. TCRdb keeps only in-frame clones here, not all; method: immunoSEQ multiplex PCR. This sample has 210,000 or so clones, with 60% to 80% found just once. Sequences were obtained from PBMCs. Receptors originate from a woman aged 30 to 39 in good health and CMV-seropositive. Each CDR3 is given with its conserved first and last residue. A D gene is named only where the DNA matches it firmly.

j_call | d_call | v_call | cdr3_aa
TRBJ2-4 | . | TRBV7-9 | CASSLMTGTLVKNIQYF
TRBJ2-3 | . | TRBV6-5 | CASSSVRETMTDTQYF
TRBJ1-2 | TRBD1 | TRBV19 | CASSTAQGAAYGYTF
TRBJ1-1 | . | TRBV6-1 | CASSALRGSAEAFF
TRBJ2-5 | TRBD2 | TRBV9 | CASSPAGGGWGETQYF
TRBJ2-7 | . | TRBV20-1 | CSGREDYEQYF
TRBJ1-6 | . | TRBV30 | CAWSSTDSPLHF
TRBJ2-2 | TRBD1 | TRBV6-1 | CASSVRTGRSNTGELFF
TRBJ2-1 | TRBD2 | TRBV5-1 | CASSQGLAVLSYNEQFF
TRBJ1-2 | . | TRBV6-5 | CASSYSHGSNYGYTF
TRBJ2-1 | TRBD2 | TRBV5-1 | CASSLVVVAGGNEQFF
TRBJ1-1 | TRBD1 | TRBV28 | CASSTYRGRAEAFF
TRBJ1-2 | . | TRBV5-8 | CASSLFPEDGYTF
. | TRBD1 | TRBV6-1 | CASRQTGTGSYEQYF
TRBJ1-5 | . | TRBV7-2 | CASSGGVGQPQHF
TRBJ2-3 | TRBD2 | TRBV7-6 | CASSLALASGSTDTQYF
TRBJ2-5 | . | TRBV11-3 | CASSTTGETQYF
TRBJ2-7 | . | TRBV27 | CASSLNRGTYEQYF
TRBJ2-5 | TRBD2 | TRBV9 | CASGTRAGAGTQYF
TRBJ1-4 | TRBD1 | TRBV29-1 | CSAEDRARSEKLFF